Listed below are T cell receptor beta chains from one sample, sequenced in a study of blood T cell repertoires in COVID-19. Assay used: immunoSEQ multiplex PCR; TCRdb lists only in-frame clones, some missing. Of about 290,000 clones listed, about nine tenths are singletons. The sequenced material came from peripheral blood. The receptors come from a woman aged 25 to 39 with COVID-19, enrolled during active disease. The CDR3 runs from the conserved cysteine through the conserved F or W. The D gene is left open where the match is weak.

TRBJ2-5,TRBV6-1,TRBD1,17,CASSDFMGQMYQETQYF
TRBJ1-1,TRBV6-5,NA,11,CASSSTRQAFF
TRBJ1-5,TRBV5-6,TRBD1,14,CASSYRGRGQPQHF
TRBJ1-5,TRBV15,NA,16,CATSREGAGDNQPQHF
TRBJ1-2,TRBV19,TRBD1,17,CASSIDRRQGGLYGYTF
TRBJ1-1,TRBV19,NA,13,CASRDRTEYEAFF
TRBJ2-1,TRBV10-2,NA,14,CASKPSGAGNEQFF
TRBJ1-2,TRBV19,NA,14,CASSIDRQDYGYTF
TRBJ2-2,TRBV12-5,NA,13,CASGLGATGELFF
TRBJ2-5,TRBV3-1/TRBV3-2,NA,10,CASGRETQYF
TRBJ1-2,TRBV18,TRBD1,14,CASSHPGQDYGYTF
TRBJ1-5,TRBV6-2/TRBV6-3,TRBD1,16,CASSDLGQGDNQPQHF
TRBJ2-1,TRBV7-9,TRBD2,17,CASSSTRASGGFNEQFF
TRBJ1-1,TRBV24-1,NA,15,CATSDSRRGNTEAFF
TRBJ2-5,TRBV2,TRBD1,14,CATSRDRGQETQYF
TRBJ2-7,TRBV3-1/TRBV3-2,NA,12,CASSQVIDEQYF
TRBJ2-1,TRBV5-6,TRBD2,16,CASLGGLAGIYNEQFF
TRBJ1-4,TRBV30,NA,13,CAWSVGVFEKLFF
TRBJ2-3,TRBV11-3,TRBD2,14,CASSIAGGPGAQYF
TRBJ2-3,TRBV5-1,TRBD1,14,CASSLQGARDTQYF
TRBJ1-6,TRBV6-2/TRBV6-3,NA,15,CASSQTQGYNSPLHF
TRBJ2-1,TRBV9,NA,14,CASTKAAGRNEQFF
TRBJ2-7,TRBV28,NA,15,CASSPPLATALNRHF
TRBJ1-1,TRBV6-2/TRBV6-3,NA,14,CASSYSRVKAEAFF
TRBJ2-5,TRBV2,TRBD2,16,CASSERLAGGRETQYF
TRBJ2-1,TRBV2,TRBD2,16,CASSPGLAGSYNEQFF
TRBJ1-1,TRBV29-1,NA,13,CSVSEGVHTEAFF
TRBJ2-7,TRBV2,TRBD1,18,CASSEAPWDSELSYEQYF
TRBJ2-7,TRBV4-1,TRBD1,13,CASSEDRGHEQYF
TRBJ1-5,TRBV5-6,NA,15,CASSLGSGSGQPQHF
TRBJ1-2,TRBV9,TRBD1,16,CASSARGQGPIGGYTF
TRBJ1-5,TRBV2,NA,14,CASRGGGSNQPQHF
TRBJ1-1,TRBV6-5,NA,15,CASSYSGVPALEAFF
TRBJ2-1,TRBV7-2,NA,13,CASSFRVYNEQFF
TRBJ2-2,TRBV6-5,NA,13,CASSITGSGELFF
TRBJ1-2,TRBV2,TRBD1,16,CASSFKPGQVNYGYTF
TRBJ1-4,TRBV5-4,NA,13,CASSGVTNEKLFF
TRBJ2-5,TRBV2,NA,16,CASSEYRWREVETQYF
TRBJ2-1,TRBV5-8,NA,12,CASSSRAIEQFF
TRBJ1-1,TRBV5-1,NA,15,CASSLGSGGNTEAFF
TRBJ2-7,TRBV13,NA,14,CASSLGPGTYEQYF
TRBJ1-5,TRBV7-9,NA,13,CASSLGTGEVQHF
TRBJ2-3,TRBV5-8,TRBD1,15,CASSIRDRLTDTQYF